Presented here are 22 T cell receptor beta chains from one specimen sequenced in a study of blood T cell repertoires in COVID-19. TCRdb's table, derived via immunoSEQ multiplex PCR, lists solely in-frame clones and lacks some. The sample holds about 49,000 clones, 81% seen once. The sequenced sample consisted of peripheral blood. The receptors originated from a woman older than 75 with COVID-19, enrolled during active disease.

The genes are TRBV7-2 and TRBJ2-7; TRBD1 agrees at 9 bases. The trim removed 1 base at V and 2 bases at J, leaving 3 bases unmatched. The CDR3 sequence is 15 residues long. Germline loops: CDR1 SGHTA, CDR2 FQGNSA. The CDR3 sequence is CASSLVTGGTYEQYF. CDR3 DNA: TGTGCCAGCAGCTTAGTTACAGGGGGCACCTACGAGCAGTACTTC.

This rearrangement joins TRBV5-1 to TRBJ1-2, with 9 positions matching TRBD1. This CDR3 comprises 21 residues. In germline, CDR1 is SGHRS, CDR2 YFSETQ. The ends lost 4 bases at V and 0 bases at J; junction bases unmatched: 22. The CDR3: CASSLSTGAVGQGRSNYGYTF. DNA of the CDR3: TGCGCCAGCAGCCTTTCTACCGGGGCCGTTGGACAGGGGAGATCTAACTATGGCTACACCTTC.

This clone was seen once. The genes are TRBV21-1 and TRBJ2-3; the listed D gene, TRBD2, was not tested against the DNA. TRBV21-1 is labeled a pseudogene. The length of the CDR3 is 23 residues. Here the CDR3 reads CASSKRQGGEGIAGGQRTDTQYF. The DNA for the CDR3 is TGTGCCAGCAGCAAACGGCAGGGCGGCGAAGGAATAGCGGGAGGGCAGCGCACAGATACGCAGTATTTT.

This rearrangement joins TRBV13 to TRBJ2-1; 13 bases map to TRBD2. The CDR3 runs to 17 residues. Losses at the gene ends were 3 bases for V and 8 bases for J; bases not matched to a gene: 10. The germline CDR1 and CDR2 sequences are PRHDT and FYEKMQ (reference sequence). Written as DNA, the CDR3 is TGTGCCAGCAGCTTCAGGACGGGACTAGCGGGAAACGATGAGCAGTTCTTC. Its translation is CASSFRTGLAGNDEQFF. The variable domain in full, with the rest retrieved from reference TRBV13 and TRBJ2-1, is AAGVIQSPRHLIKEKRETATLKCYPIPRHDTVYWYQQGPGQDPQFLISFYEKMQSDKGSIPDRFSAQQFSDYHSELNMSSLELGDSALYFCASSFRTGLAGNDEQFFGPGTRLTVL.

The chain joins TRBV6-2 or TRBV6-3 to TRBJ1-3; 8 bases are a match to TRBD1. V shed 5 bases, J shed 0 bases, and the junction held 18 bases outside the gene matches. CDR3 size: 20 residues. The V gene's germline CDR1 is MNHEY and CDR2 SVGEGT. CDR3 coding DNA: TGTGCCAGCAGTAATCCTCGGGACAGGCGTACTCTATTCTCTGGAAACACCATATATTTT. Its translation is CASSNPRDRRTLFSGNTIYF.

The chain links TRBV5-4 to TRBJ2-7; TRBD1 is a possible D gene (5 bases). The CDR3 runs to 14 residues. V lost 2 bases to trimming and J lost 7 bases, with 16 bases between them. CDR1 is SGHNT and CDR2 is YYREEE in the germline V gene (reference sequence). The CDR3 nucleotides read TGTGCCAGCAGCTTCGGGCAGGGCCCCTGGGAGCAGTACTTC. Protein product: CASSFGQGPWEQYF.

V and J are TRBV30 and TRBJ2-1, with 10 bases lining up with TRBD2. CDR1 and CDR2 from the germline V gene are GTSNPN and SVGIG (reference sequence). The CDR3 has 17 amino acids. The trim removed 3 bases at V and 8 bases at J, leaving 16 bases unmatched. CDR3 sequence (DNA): TGTGCCTGGAGCCGCTTCGTGAGCGGGAGGGGCGGGCATGAGCAGTTCTTC. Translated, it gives CAWSRFVSGRGGHEQFF.

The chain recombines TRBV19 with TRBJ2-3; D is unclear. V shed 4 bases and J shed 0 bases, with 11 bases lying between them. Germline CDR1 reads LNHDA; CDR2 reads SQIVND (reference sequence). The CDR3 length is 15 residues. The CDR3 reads CASSTRAPSTDTQYF. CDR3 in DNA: TGTGCCAGTAGTACTAGAGCGCCAAGCACAGATACGCAGTATTTT.

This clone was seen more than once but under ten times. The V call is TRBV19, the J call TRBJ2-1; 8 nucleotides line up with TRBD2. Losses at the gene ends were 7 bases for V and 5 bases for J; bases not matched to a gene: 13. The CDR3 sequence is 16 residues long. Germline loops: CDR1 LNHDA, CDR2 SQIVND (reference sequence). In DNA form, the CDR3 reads TGTGCCAGTAATCGTTATGGAGCGGGAGAAGACAATGAGCAGTTCTTC. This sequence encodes CASNRYGAGEDNEQFF.

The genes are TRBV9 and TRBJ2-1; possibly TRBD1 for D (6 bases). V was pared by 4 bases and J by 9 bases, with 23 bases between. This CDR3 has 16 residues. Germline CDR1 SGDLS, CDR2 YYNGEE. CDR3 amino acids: CASSKRIGQGSSEQFF. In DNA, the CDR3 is TGTGCCAGCAGCAAGAGAATAGGCCAGGGGTCAAGTGAGCAGTTCTTC.

CDR3 sequence (DNA): TGTGCCAGTAGTGGAGGGAGCTCCTATAATTCACCCCTCCACTTT. As protein: CASSGGSSYNSPLHF. The rearrangement uses TRBV19 and TRBJ1-6, with D uncertain. The CDR3 totals 15 residues. Germline V lookup: CDR1 LNHDA, CDR2 SQIVND (reference sequence). V was cut by 5 bases and J by 0 bases, with 8 bases left in between.

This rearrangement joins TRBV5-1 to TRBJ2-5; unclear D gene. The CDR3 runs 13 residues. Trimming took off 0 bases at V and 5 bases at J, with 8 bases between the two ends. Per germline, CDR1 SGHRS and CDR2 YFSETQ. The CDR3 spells CASSLGSRETQYF. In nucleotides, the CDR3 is TGCGCCAGCAGCTTGGGATCACGGGAGACCCAGTACTTC.

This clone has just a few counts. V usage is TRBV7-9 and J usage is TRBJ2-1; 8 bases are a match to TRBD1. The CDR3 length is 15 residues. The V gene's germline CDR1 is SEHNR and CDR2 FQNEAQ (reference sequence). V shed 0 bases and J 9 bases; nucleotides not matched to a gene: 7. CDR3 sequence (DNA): TGTGCCAGCAGCTTAGCGGCGACAGGGGATGGTGAGCAGTTCTTC. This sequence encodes CASSLAATGDGEQFF.

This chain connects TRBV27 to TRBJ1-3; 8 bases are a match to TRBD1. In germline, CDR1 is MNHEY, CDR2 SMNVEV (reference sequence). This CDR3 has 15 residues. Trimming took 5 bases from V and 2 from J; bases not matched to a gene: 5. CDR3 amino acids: CASSLTGGAGNTIYF. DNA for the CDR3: TGTGCCAGCAGTCTAACAGGGGGAGCTGGAAACACCATATATTTT.

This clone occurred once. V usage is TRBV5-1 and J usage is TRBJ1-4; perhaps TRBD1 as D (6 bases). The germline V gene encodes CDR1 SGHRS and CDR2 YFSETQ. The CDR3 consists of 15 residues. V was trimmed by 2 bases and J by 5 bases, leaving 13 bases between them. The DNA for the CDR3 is TGCGCCAGCAGCTTAGTACCGGGACAAAATGAAAAACTGTTTTTT. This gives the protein CASSLVPGQNEKLFF.

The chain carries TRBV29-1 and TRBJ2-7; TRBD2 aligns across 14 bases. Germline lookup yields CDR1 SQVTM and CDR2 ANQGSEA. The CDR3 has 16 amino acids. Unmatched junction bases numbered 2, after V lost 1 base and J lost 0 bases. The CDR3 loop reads CSVEGTSGRSSYEQYF. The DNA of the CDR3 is TGCAGCGTTGAAGGGACTAGCGGGAGGAGCTCCTACGAGCAGTACTTC.

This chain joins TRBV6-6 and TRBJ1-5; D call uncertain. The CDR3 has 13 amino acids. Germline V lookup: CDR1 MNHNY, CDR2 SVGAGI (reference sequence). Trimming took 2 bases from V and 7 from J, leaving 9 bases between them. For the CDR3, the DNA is TGTGCCAGCAGTTACGGCTCAGAACAGCCCCAGCATTTT. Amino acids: CASSYGSEQPQHF.

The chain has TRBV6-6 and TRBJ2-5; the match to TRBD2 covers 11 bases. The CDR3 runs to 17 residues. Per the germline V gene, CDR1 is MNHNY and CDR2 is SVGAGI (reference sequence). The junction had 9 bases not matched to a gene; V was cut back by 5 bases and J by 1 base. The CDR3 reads CASSPLLAGVGQETQYF. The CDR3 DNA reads TGTGCCAGCAGTCCCCTACTAGCGGGAGTAGGCCAAGAGACCCAGTACTTC.

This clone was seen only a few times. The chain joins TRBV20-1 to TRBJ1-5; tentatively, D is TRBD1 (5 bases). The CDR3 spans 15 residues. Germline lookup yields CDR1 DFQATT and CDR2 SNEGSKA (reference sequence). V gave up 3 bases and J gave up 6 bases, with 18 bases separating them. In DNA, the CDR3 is TGCAGTGCTAGTGAGGGCAGGGTCATCGGTCAGCCCCAGCATTTT. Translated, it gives CSASEGRVIGQPQHF.

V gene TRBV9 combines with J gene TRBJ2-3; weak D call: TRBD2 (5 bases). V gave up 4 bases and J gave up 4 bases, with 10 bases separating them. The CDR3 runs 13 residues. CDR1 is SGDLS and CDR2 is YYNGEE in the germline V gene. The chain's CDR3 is CASSRGPPDTQYF. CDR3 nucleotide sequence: TGTGCCAGCAGCCGAGGGCCCCCAGATACGCAGTATTTT.

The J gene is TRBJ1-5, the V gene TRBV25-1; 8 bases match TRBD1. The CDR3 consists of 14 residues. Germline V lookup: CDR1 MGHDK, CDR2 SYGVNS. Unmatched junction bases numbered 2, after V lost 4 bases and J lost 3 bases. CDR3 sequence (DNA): TGTGCCAGCAGTGGGACAGGGAACAATCAGCCCCAGCATTTT. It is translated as CASSGTGNNQPQHF.

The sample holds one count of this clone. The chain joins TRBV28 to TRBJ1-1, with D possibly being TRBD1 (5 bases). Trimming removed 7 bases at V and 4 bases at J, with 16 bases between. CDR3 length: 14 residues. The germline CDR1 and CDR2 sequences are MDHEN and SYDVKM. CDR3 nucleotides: TGTGCCAGCACGTCGGGGGGGTGGAGCACTGAAGCTTTCTTT. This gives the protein CASTSGGWSTEAFF.